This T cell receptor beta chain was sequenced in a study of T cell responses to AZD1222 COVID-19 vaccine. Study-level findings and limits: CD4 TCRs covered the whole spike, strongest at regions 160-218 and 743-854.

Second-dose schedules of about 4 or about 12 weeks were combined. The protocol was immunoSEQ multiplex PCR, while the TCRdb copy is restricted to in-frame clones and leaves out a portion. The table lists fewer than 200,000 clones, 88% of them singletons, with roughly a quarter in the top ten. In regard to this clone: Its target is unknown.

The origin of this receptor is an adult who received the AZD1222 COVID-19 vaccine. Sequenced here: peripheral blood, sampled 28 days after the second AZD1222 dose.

The CDR3: CATSDSLGLEDEQFF. CDR3 coding DNA: TGTGCCACCAGTGACTCTTTGGGGCTGGAGGATGAGCAGTTCTTC. V is TRBV24-1 and J is TRBJ2-1; D is possibly TRBD1 or TRBD2 (5 bases each). Trimming took 4 bases from V and 8 from J, leaving 17 bases between them. This CDR3 is built from 15 residues. Germline V gene sequence: CDR1 KGHDR, CDR2 SFDVKD.